This is a list of T cell receptor beta chains from one sample in a study of PD-L1 blockade in urothelial cancer. Method: immunoSEQ multiplex PCR; TCRdb's copy keeps in-frame clones and lacks some. The table shows nearly 50,000 clones, with around 85% occurring only once. The sample in question was PBMCs, obtained around atezolizumab (anti-PD-L1) treatment. The receptors stem from a man over 45 with urothelial cancer. Each CDR3 is given without its conserved first and last residue.

CDR3 protein	V gene	J gene
ASSLPWDIYGYT	TRBV11-2	TRBJ1-2
ASSVGSGGYNEQF	TRBV9	TRBJ2-1
SRQLNQPQH	TRBV29-1	TRBJ1-5
ASSSSWERVNTGELF	TRBV2	TRBJ2-2
ASSPRGTHSYNEQF	TRBV4-3	TRBJ2-1
ASSLGVGAFDT	TRBV7-9	TRBJ1-2
ASSRNRETNEKLF	TRBV19	TRBJ1-4
ASLFLARDTEAF	TRBV6-1	TRBJ1-1
ASSLDRGPEAF	TRBV7-2	TRBJ1-1
ASSPQGYIQPQH	TRBV7-2	TRBJ1-5
ASSRPSVGSYEQY	TRBV6-5	TRBJ2-7
ASSRTGSPYEQY	TRBV4-1	TRBJ2-7
ASSQRPGQGAPQPQH	TRBV7-2	TRBJ1-5
ATSTLAGDQPQH	TRBV6-5	TRBJ1-5
ASSLERGGRVGELF	TRBV11-2	TRBJ2-2
ASSRVGGGNQPQH	TRBV7-9	TRBJ1-5
ASSARDSIYEQY	TRBV7-2	TRBJ2-7